This T cell receptor (beta chain) was found in a study of blood T cell repertoires in COVID-19 (dated by TCRdb to 2020 to 2021). For context, the study as a whole: Collaborator samples came from the United States, Italy and Spain and covered acute and convalescent phases of COVID-19. The prospective study material was composed of cDNA or gDNA derived from T cells, B-cell-depleted T cells, or PBMCs. The dataset comprised deeply sampled blood TCRbeta repertoires from subjects exposed to, actively infected with, or recovered from COVID-19. The repertoires were released in a freely available public database intended as a resource for research on the immune response to SARS-CoV-2. The samples were drawn from the first 160 participants of the ongoing ImmuneRACE study and from 1,254 subjects provided by 6 global collaborators. The sample metadata nearly always contained a de-identified subject ID, COVID-19 status, age in years and sex. Where available, HLA class I and class II types were obtained from metadata supplied by the sample provider rather than from assay-based typing. What the work shows at the level of the full study, not this receptor alone: Clinical and demographic metadata were provided uncurated, with the amount varying by source and participant.

Cut back by 7 bases and 6 bases, the V and J ends lie 16 bases apart. The CDR3, cysteine through phenylalanine, is 15 amino acids long. Solely the CDR3 DNA is kept, with 45 bases framed from the first base. CDR1 and CDR2 are drawn from the germline V gene: SGHAT, FQNNGV. TCRbeta CDR3 regions were amplified from genomic DNA by means of the immunoSEQ Assay, a bias-controlled multiplex PCR. The paper's data handling went like this. Nucleated cell counts per sample were estimated from amplification of reference gene primers within the assay. To quantify the absolute abundance of each unique TCRbeta CDR3 rearrangement, sequence reads were collapsed and filtered. For each sample, productive Simpson clonality was calculated as the square root of Simpson's diversity index across productive rearrangements. TCRdb took this table from immuneACCESS and kept in-frame rearrangements with V and J called. Such tables lack part of the clones; where checked against another copy, unresolved V genes explain under half of the gap, and the rest is unexplained. The V and J calls and the clone size are those of that table, but D and trimming were determined from the DNA. Present in this sample are just under 150,000 clones, more than 75% of which were seen just once. The ten largest clones represent 2.6% of the sample.

Each collaborating institution followed its own protocols to collect whole blood in K2EDTA tubes. For TCRbeta analysis, collaborator samples were shipped as frozen whole blood, as isolated PBMCs, or as DNA extracted from either sample type. Notes on this clone: This receptor's antigen is unknown. Base qualities are missing; no much larger clone stands one base away.

The chain employs TRBV11-2 and TRBJ1-6, with the D gene not clear enough to name. This TCR was sampled from a human donor with acute or convalescent COVID-19. The donor label of this sample is uncertain. Input material: peripheral blood. The CDR3 protein: CASTKSYVGNSPLHF. DNA sequence: TGTGCCAGCACCAAATCCTACGTCGGTAATTCACCCCTCCACTTT.